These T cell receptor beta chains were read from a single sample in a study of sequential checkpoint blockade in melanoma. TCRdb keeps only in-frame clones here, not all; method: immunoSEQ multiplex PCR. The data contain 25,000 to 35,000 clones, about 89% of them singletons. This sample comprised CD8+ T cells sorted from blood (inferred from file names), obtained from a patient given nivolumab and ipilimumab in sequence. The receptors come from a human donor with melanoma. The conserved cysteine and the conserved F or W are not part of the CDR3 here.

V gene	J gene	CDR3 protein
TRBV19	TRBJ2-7	ASSIEGLAGVEQY
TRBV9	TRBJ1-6	ASSPPGTGDSPLH
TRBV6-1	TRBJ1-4	ASSEWGFGEKLF
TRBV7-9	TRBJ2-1	ASSSPGGYEQF
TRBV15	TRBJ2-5	ATSPQVGLETQY
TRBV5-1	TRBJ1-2	ASSSRTGGDYGYT
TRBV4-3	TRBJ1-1	ASSQEGGANTEAF
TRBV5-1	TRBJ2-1	ASSMGLLAAYNEQF
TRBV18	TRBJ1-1	ASSLGQTHTEAF
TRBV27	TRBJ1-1	ASSFFGSGTEAF
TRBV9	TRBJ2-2	ASSALADIWAGELF
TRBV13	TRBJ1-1	ASSLGIGSTEAF
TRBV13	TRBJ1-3	ASSLGLQGNGNTIY
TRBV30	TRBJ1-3	AWSTAAGSGNTIY
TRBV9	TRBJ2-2	ASSVGGYGELF
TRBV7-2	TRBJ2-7	ASSFSGSGNEQY
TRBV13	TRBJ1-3	ASSPQGGSGNTIY
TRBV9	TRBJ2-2	ASSRQGNTGELF
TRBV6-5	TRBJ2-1	ASRQRDSPREQF
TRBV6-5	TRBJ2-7	ASSLGGGLSYEQY
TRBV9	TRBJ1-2	ASSPLSGIYGYT
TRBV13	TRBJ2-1	ASSSPLKGGGNEQF
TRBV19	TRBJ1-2	ASSLQGGLDGYT
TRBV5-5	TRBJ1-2	ASSPTGGAIYGYT
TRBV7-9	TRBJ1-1	ASSSRTGRETEAF
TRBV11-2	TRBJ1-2	ASSLNSIRGYT
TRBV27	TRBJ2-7	ASSPGLAGDEQY
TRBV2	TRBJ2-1	ASSEGGLSGRTYNEQF
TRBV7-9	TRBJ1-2	ASSLGPGYT
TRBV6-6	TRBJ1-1	ASSYSAGGTEAF
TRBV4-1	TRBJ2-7	ASSQVRGQEQY
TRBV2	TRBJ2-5	ASSGIGASGVQETQY
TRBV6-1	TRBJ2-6	ASGDRVSGANVLT
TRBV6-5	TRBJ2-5	ASSYWDSPRETQY
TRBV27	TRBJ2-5	ASSLIGQETQY
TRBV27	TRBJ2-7	ASSLTGAYEQY
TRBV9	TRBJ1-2	ASSVGGVVYGYT
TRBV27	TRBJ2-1	ASSPPRDRGEQF
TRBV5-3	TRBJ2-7	ARSVRDRGDYEQY
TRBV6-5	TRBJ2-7	ASSYSMGQVPYEQY